The clone carrying this T cell receptor beta chain showed up many times. The antigen is not known. Each CDR3 protein gets one entry after TCRdb re-called the reads with MiXCR. Of around 250,000 distinct CDR3 sequences listed, over 15% are singletons. The data are from a study of T cell repertoires in cytomegalovirus infection. The CDR3 is 18 residues long. The germline V gene has CDR1 SGHTA and CDR2 FQGNSA. The J segment lost 1 base and the V segment lost 2 bases, leaving 6 bases of the junction unmatched. General observations from the study: There were carriers of CMV plus the relevant HLA, and cumulative public TCR beta family frequency identified them.

The TCR was taken from a human donor in good health (CMV status not recorded). Some clones in this sample may be carry-over from other donors' samples. The sequenced sample was CD8+ T cells from PBMCs. The J gene is TRBJ2-1, the V gene TRBV7-2; 12 bases are shared with TRBD2. CDR3 DNA sequence: TGTGCCAGCAGCTTAACCCTGACTAGCGGGAGTTCCTACAATGAGCAGTTCTTC. As protein: CASSLTLTSGSSYNEQFF.